This TCR beta chain was documented in a study of T cell responses to AZD1222 COVID-19 vaccine. Assay: immunoSEQ multiplex PCR; the TCRdb copy retains only in-frame clones and omits some. The sample carries 100,000 or so clones, approximately 90% recorded once. Trimming removed 3 bases at V and 4 bases at J, with 7 bases between. This CDR3 region has 12 residues. Germline V gene lookup returns CDR1 MDHEN and CDR2 SYDVKM. Study-level findings and limits: Clonal diversity was possibly underestimated; the donors were predominantly white British and more often female. Repertoires were obtained solely post-peak T cell response. With dominance at 160-218 and 743-854, vaccine-associated CD4 TCRs spanned spike. Nearly half of spike-specific TCRs reportedly target variant regions that are unmutated in the B.1.351 and B.1.1.7 variants.

As concerns this clone: What it binds is unknown.

The receptor comes from an adult who received the AZD1222 COVID-19 vaccine. Sequencing was performed on peripheral blood, taken 28 days after the second AZD1222 dose. This chain connects TRBV28 to TRBJ2-7; D gene unclear. The DNA for the CDR3 is TGTGCCAGCAGTTTTGGGGTTTACGAGCAGTACTTC. Its protein is CASSFGVYEQYF.